What follows are 26 T cell receptor beta chains derived from one specimen sequenced in a study of T-cell reconstitution after alpha-beta-depleted transplantation in children (dated by TCRdb to 2016 to 2018). The library was generated by PCR. TCRdb names Illumina HiSeq 2500 as the instrument used. TCR library preparation used molecular barcoding, with unique molecular identifiers applied to normalize quantification of the TCRbeta repertoire. TCRdb redid the processing of the public reads, applying fastp at Q25 and MiXCR, and retained in-frame beta chains. Rows are combined by CDR3 protein, so each entry shows the most common genes and DNA. This sample holds roughly 90,000 distinct CDR3 sequences; about 12% were observed only once. The top ten clonotypes cover approximately 15% of the sample. This material consisted of PBMCs from the stem cell graft donor, taken from the stem cell graft. The receptors come from a human donor who donated a stem cell graft to a child with inherited bone marrow failure.

This clonotype was detected many times. J is TRBJ1-6 and V is TRBV6-1; possibly TRBD1 for D (5 bases). This CDR3 contains 15 residues. Deletions cut 3 bases from V and 10 bases from J, with 16 bases between. Germline V gene sequence: CDR1 MNHNS, CDR2 SASEGT. This CDR3 is CASSDQGPGISPLHF. DNA of the CDR3: TGTGCCAGCAGTGATCAGGGCCCGGGAATCTCACCCCTCCACTTT.

The chain uses TRBV9 and TRBJ2-5, with 7 bases fitting TRBD1. CDR1 is SGDLS, CDR2 YYNGEE, per germline. CDR3 length equals 14 residues. The V segment lost 0 bases and the J segment 1 base; nucleotides outside the gene matches: 0. The DNA of the CDR3 is TGTGCCAGCAGCGTAGGACAGGGCCAAGAGACCCAGTACTTC. Amino acid sequence: CASSVGQGQETQYF.

This clonotype occurred many times. The V call is TRBV4-3, the J call TRBJ2-1; 11 positions match TRBD2. Trimming cost V 7 bases and J 7 bases; bases outside gene matches: 15. There are 17 residues in the CDR3. Germline V gene data show CDR1 as LGHNA and CDR2 as YSLEER. This CDR3 is CASKQAVSGRAHNEQFF. CDR3 DNA: TGCGCCAGCAAACAAGCGGTTAGCGGGAGGGCCCATAATGAGCAGTTCTTC.

A few counts support this clonotype. This rearrangement joins TRBV4-3 to TRBJ2-2; D not resolved. V was cut by 3 bases and J by 6 bases, with 11 bases left in between. The CDR3 covers 14 residues. CDR1 LGHNA and CDR2 YSLEER come from the germline V gene. CDR3 coding DNA: TGCGCCAGCAGCCAGGAGCAGGTAGCCGGGGAGCTGTTTTTT. Translating gives CASSQEQVAGELFF.

In its sample, this clonotype was seen many times. Germline and junction disagree at one end, which may indicate a read error. V usage is TRBV6-2 or TRBV6-3 and J usage is TRBJ2-2, with 12 positions matching TRBD2. The CDR3 length is 12 residues. Germline V gene sequence: CDR1 MNHEY, CDR2 SVGEGT. The CDR3 reads CASSLTSGGPRF. The CDR3, as DNA: TGTGCCAGCAGTTTGACTAGCGGGGGCCCGCGTTTT.

This clonotype was counted a few times. The chain has TRBV7-2 and TRBJ2-2; 9 positions agree with TRBD1. Trimming removed 5 bases from V and 1 base from J; junction bases left unmatched: 2. Germline-derived CDR1 and CDR2 are SGHTA and FQGNSA. This CDR3 contains 15 residues. The chain's CDR3 is CASSNRGQNTGELFF. The CDR3 nucleotides are TGTGCCAGCAGCAACAGGGGGCAGAACACCGGGGAGCTGTTTTTT. Looking up the rest from reference TRBV7-2 and TRBJ2-2 gives the full variable domain: GAGVSQSPSNKVTEKGKDVELRCDPISGHTALYWYRQSLGQGLEFLIYFQGNSAPDKSGLPSDRFSAERTGGSVSTLTIQRTQQEDSAVYLCASSNRGQNTGELFFGEGSRLTVL.

The CDR3 nucleotides read TGTGCCAGCAGCTCCCAGGGGATCGGAGCTTTCTTT. This translates into CASSSQGIGAFF. The J gene is TRBJ1-1, the V gene TRBV11-2; D is possibly TRBD1 (6 bases). This CDR3 comprises 12 residues. The germline V and J ends were trimmed by 4 bases and 10 bases, with 13 bases remaining between them. Germline assignment: CDR1 SGHAT and CDR2 FQNNGV.

As regards this clonotype: A read error may explain this, as a much larger clone is one base away. The chain is built from TRBV20-1 and TRBJ2-3; 7 bases agree with TRBD2. Germline V CDR1 and CDR2: DFQATT, SNEGSKA (reference sequence). There are 16 residues in the CDR3. V trimming: 2 bases; J trimming: 6 bases; junction bases outside the gene matches: 14. The CDR3 bases are TGCAGTGCTAGACGGCCGCGGGAGTCCCTAGGGGATACGCAGTATTTT. Translating gives CSARRPRESLGDTQYF.

This clonotype has ten or more counts. This rearrangement joins TRBV7-9 to TRBJ1-1; D gene uncertain. The CDR3 length is 14 residues. Germline CDR1 SEHNR, CDR2 FQNEAQ (reference sequence). V was cut by 4 bases and J by 0 bases, with 9 bases left in between. The CDR3 sequence: CASSWGQMNTEAFF. As DNA, the CDR3 is TGTGCCAGCAGCTGGGGTCAGATGAACACTGAAGCTTTCTTT.

This clonotype came up a few times. J is TRBJ1-4 and V is TRBV7-2; D may be TRBD1 (6 bases). Trimming shortened V by 2 bases and J by 10 bases, and 17 bases separated the two germline ends. CDR1 is SGHTA and CDR2 is FQGNSA in the germline V gene. The CDR3 covers 15 residues. The CDR3 DNA sequence: TGTGCCAGCAGCTTATTGGCCAGGGTAGGGGGAAAACTGTTTTTT. Residues: CASSLLARVGGKLFF.

This clonotype was detected many times. The chain is built from TRBV28 and TRBJ1-1; maybe TRBD1 (6 bases). The CDR3 length is 15 residues. V lost 6 bases and J lost 2, with 16 bases in between. Germline V CDR1 and CDR2: MDHEN, SYDVKM. In DNA, the CDR3 is TGTGCCAGCAGACCCCAGGGGCCCGCCAACACTGAAGCTTTCTTT. This gives the protein CASRPQGPANTEAFF. Variable domain in full (rest from reference TRBV28 and TRBJ1-1): DVKVTQSSRYLVKRTGEKVFLECVQDMDHENMFWYRQDPGLGLRLIYFSYDVKMKEKGDIPEGYSVSREKKERFSLILESASTNQTSMYLCASRPQGPANTEAFFGQGTRLTVV.

This clonotype was seen a few times. The V call is TRBV5-6, the J call TRBJ1-1; perhaps TRBD1 as D (5 bases). In germline, CDR1 is SGHDT, CDR2 YYEEEE. With 4 bases removed from V and 4 bases from J, the gap between germline ends came to 17 bases. The CDR3 loop spans 15 amino acids. CDR3 sequence: CASSRGTLRGTEAFF. CDR3 DNA sequence: TGTGCCAGCAGCCGGGGGACCCTACGAGGCACTGAAGCTTTCTTT. Full variable domain (missing parts from reference TRBV5-6 and TRBJ1-1): DAGVTQSPTHLIKTRGQQVTLRCSPKSGHDTVSWYQQALGQGPQFIFQYYEEEERQRGNFPDRFSGHQFPNYSSELNVNALLLGDSALYLCASSRGTLRGTEAFFGQGTRLTVV.

The table lists this clonotype with a few counts. V and J are TRBV5-6 and TRBJ1-5; D unresolved. Trimming pared 1 base from V and 0 bases from J, leaving 8 bases between. The CDR3 spans 15 residues. CDR1 and CDR2 (germline): SGHDT, YYEEEE. CDR3 residues: CASSLRGFSNQPQHF. DNA of the CDR3: TGTGCCAGCAGCTTGCGGGGATTTAGCAATCAGCCCCAGCATTTT.

The chain has TRBV7-2 and TRBJ2-3, with D possibly being TRBD2 (6 bases). Germline CDR1 reads SGHTA; CDR2 reads FQGNSA. The CDR3 contains 15 residues. V dropped 0 bases and J dropped 14 bases, with 21 bases sitting between them. DNA of the CDR3: TGTGCCAGCAGCTTAGCGCGCGGGGCCCTCCCAAGTCCGTATTTT. It translates to CASSLARGALPSPYF.

At least ten counts were recorded for this clonotype. The gene calls are TRBV4-2 and TRBJ2-7; D call uncertain. Looked up from germline, CDR1 is LGHNA and CDR2 is YNFKEQ. CDR3 length: 14 residues. V lost 0 bases to trimming and J lost 7 bases, with 13 bases between them. Here the CDR3 reads CASSQEPASGEQYF. CDR3 coding DNA: TGTGCCAGCAGCCAAGAGCCCGCGAGTGGGGAGCAGTACTTC.

This clonotype was recorded at least ten times. CDR3 nucleotide sequence: TGCAGTGCCCCCCCTGGGCGAAATCAGCCCCAGCATTTT. Translation: CSAPPGRNQPQHF. The V and J genes are TRBV20-1 and TRBJ1-5; D remains unclear. Trimming left V 6 bases short and J 4 bases short, with 13 bases between. Germline V CDR1 and CDR2: DFQATT, SNEGSKA (reference sequence). The CDR3 is 13 residues long.

The rearrangement uses TRBV10-3 and TRBJ2-3; 10 nucleotides line up with TRBD2. CDR3 size: 16 residues. Losses at the gene ends were 6 bases for V and 4 bases for J; bases not matched to a gene: 10. CDR1 ENHRY and CDR2 SYGVKD come from the germline V gene. CDR3 protein: CAISPKSGGVADTQYF. Written as DNA, the CDR3 is TGTGCCATCAGCCCAAAGAGCGGGGGGGTAGCAGATACGCAGTATTTT.

As to this clonotype: A read error may produce the germline difference seen at one junction end. The V call is TRBV29-1, the J call TRBJ1-2; no reliable D call. CDR3 length equals 15 residues. CDR1 and CDR2 (germline): SQVTM, ANQGSEA. DNA for the CDR3: TGCAGCGTTGAAGATCCAGGTTTCTTTCGGGCTGACCGGGACTTC. The encoded protein is CSVEDPGFFRADRDF.

V is TRBV5-4 and J is TRBJ1-6; TRBD1 matches 10 bases. CDR1 and CDR2 from the germline V gene are SGHNT and YYREEE (reference sequence). This CDR3 contains 15 residues. V lost 3 bases and J lost 8; bases outside the gene matches: 5. CDR3 in DNA: TGTGCCAGCAGCTACACCGGGACAGGGGATTCACCCCTCCACTTT. It translates to CASSYTGTGDSPLHF.

This clonotype was counted at least ten times. V gene TRBV3-1 combines with J gene TRBJ1-1, with unresolved D. Trimming removed 3 bases at V and 1 base at J, with 9 bases between. Germline loops: CDR1 LGHDT, CDR2 YNNKEL (reference sequence). CDR3 length equals 14 residues. This CDR3 is CASSHGGSNTEAFF. CDR3 in DNA: TGTGCCAGCAGCCACGGCGGATCGAACACTGAAGCTTTCTTT.

This clonotype was seen many times. The rearrangement joins TRBV28 to TRBJ2-4, with D tentatively TRBD2 (6 bases). Germline assignment: CDR1 MDHEN and CDR2 SYDVKM. This CDR3 spans 21 amino acids. Trimming stripped 3 bases from V and 0 bases from J, with 27 bases between. Written as DNA, the CDR3 is TGTGCCAGCAGTTTCAGGGCGGGGAAGAAAGGAGGGCGGCTAGCCAAAAACATTCAGTACTTC. It encodes CASSFRAGKKGGRLAKNIQYF.

There are many counts of this clonotype. The V and J genes are TRBV4-2 and TRBJ2-6, with D tentatively TRBD2 (5 bases). With 1 base removed from V and 4 bases from J, the gap between germline ends came to 11 bases. This CDR3 has 16 residues. The germline V gene has CDR1 LGHNA and CDR2 YNFKEQ. The CDR3 region has the DNA TGTGCCAGCAGCCAAGTTCGGGAATCCGGGGCCAACGTCCTGACTTTC. Protein product: CASSQVRESGANVLTF.

The table lists this clonotype with many counts. The chain combines TRBV28 with TRBJ1-5; D unclear. Trimming removed 6 bases from V and 4 bases from J, with 10 bases in between. The CDR3 contains 13 residues. CDR1 is MDHEN, CDR2 SYDVKM, per germline. The CDR3 region has the DNA TGTGCCAGCAGCCCTACCGGAAATCAGCCCCAGCATTTT. Translation: CASSPTGNQPQHF.

This clonotype was counted at least ten times. The chain links TRBV20-1 to TRBJ2-1, with D perhaps given as TRBD1 or TRBD2 (5 bases each). From germline, CDR1 is DFQATT and CDR2 SNEGSKA (reference sequence). This CDR3 has 15 residues. Trimming stripped 3 bases from V and 8 bases from J, with 20 bases between. The CDR3: CSASLGVDMTDEQFF. The CDR3 nucleotides read TGCAGTGCTAGCCTGGGGGTGGACATGACGGATGAGCAGTTCTTC.

This clonotype was recorded at least ten times. V is TRBV20-1 and J is TRBJ2-7, with 9 bases matching TRBD2. The V segment lost 4 bases and the J segment 0 bases; nucleotides outside the gene matches: 10. CDR3 size: 16 residues. Germline V gives CDR1 DFQATT, CDR2 SNEGSKA (reference sequence). This CDR3 reads CSATDSGGPRSYEQYF. CDR3 coding DNA: TGCAGTGCTACGGACAGCGGGGGGCCCCGCTCCTACGAGCAGTACTTC.

This clonotype was seen a handful of times. This chain joins TRBV9 and TRBJ2-7; D is unclear. The germline V gene encodes CDR1 SGDLS and CDR2 YYNGEE. The V gene lost 4 bases and the J gene lost 0 bases, with 8 bases spanning the gap. The CDR3 extends over 13 amino acids. CDR3 DNA sequence: TGTGCCAGCAGCACGGCGAGCTCCTACGAGCAGTACTTC. Residues: CASSTASSYEQYF.